This TCR beta chain was captured in a study of monozygotic twins with inflammatory bowel disease. CDR1 MDHEN and CDR2 SYDVKM come from the germline V gene. The CDR3 is made up of 15 amino acids. Study-wide results and caveats: Immunosuppressive treatments differing between patients may have added repertoire variability.

TCRdb reworked the 5' RACE reads into one entry per CDR3 protein, no DNA. With fewer than 400,000 distinct CDR3 sequences in the sample, the ten largest clones hold roughly 5.2%. On this clonotype: The antigen is not known.

The TCR sequence derives from a human donor with ulcerative colitis or Crohn's disease, or a healthy co-twin of an affected twin (not recorded which). The V call is TRBV28, the J call TRBJ1-2; TCRdb calls TRBD1, which cannot be checked without DNA. Sequenced input: blood. Here the CDR3 reads CASSDPGQGARGYTF.